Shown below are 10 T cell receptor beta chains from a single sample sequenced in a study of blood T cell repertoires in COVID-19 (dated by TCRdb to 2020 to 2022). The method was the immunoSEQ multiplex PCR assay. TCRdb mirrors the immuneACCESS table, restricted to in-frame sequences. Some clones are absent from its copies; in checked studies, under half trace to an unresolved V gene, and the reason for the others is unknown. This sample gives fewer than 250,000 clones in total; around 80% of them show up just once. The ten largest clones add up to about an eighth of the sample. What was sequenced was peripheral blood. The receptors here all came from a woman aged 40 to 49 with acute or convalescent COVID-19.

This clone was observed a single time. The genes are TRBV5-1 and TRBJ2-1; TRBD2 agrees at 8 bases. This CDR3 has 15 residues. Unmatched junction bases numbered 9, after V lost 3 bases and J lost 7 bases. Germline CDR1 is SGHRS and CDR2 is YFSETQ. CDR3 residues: CASSYKLAVTNEQFF. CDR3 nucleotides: TGCGCCAGCAGCTACAAACTAGCGGTTACTAATGAGCAGTTCTTC.

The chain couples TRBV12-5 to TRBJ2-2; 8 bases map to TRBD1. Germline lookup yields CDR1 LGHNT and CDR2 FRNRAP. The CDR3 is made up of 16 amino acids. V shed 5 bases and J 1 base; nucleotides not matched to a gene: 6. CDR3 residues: CASGHGQGLNTGELFF. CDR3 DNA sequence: TGTGCTAGTGGTCACGGACAGGGACTGAACACCGGGGAGCTGTTTTTT.

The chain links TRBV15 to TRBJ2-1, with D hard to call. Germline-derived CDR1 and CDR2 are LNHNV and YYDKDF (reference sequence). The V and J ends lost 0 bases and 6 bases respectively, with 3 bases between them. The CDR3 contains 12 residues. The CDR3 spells CATSRDGNEQFF. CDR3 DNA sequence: TGTGCCACCAGCAGAGACGGCAATGAGCAGTTCTTC.

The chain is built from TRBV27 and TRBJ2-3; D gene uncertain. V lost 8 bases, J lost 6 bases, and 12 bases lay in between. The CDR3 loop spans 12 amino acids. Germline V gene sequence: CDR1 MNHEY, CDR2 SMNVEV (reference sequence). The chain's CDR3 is CASFGLLDTQYF. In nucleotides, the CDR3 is TGTGCCAGCTTCGGGTTACTCGATACGCAGTATTTT.

The CDR3 region is CASRPESGYTEAFF. CDR3 in DNA: TGTGCCAGCAGGCCTGAGTCAGGGTACACTGAAGCTTTCTTT. V is TRBV2 and J is TRBJ1-1, with D perhaps matching TRBD1 (5 bases). The germline gives CDR1 SNHLY, CDR2 FYNNEI. This CDR3 region has 14 residues. V shed 6 bases and J shed 3 bases, with 14 bases lying between them.

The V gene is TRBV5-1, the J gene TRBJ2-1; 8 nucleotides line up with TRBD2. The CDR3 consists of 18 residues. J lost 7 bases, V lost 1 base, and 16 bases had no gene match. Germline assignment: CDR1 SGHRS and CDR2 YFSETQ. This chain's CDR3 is CASSLSRLATRKGNEQFF. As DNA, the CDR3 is TGCGCCAGCAGCTTGAGCAGACTAGCGACAAGGAAGGGGAATGAGCAGTTCTTC.

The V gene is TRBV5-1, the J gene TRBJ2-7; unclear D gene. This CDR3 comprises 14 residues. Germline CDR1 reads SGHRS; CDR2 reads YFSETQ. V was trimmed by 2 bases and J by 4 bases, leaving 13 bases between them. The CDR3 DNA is TGCGCCAGCAGCTTTGGAATTCAGAGGTACGAGCAGTACTTC. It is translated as CASSFGIQRYEQYF.

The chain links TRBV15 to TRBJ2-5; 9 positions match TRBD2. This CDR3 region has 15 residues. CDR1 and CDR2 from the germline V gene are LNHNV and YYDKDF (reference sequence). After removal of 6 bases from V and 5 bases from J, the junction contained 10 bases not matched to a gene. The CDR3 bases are TGTGCCACCAGTGGTAGCGGGGGAGCAGGGGAGACCCAGTACTTC. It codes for CATSGSGGAGETQYF.

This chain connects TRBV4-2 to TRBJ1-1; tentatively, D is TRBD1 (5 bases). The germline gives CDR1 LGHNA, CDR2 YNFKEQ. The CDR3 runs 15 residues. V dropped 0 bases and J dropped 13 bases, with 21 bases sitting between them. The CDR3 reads CASSQDRGGRRGLFF. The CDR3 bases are TGTGCCAGCAGCCAAGATAGAGGTGGGCGAAGGGGACTTTTCTTT.

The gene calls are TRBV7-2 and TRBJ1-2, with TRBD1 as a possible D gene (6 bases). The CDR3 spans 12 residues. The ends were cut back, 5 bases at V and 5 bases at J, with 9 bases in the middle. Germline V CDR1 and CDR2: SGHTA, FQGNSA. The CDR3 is CASSATGYGYTF. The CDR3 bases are TGTGCCAGCAGCGCTACAGGGTATGGCTACACCTTC.